This T cell receptor (beta chain) came from a study of blood T cell repertoires in COVID-19. Study-level background: In each case, the material was cDNA or gDNA derived from T cells, B-cell-depleted T cells, or PBMCs.

Clones were sequenced by immunoSEQ multiplex PCR, and TCRdb holds only the in-frame ones, with some missing. The sample lists around 75,000 clones; more than 65% were seen once. V lost 5 bases and J lost 9; bases outside the gene matches: 7. Germline loops: CDR1 SGHAT, CDR2 FQDESV (reference sequence). The CDR3 has 15 residues. This chain uses TRBV11-1 with TRBJ2-1; 13 bases map to TRBD2. The specimen sequenced was peripheral blood. This clonotype was sampled from a woman over 75 with active or convalescent COVID-19. Here the CDR3 DNA reads TGTGCCAGCAGCCCACTAGCGGGAGGGCCTGGTGAGCAGTTCTTC. Protein sequence: CASSPLAGGPGEQFF.